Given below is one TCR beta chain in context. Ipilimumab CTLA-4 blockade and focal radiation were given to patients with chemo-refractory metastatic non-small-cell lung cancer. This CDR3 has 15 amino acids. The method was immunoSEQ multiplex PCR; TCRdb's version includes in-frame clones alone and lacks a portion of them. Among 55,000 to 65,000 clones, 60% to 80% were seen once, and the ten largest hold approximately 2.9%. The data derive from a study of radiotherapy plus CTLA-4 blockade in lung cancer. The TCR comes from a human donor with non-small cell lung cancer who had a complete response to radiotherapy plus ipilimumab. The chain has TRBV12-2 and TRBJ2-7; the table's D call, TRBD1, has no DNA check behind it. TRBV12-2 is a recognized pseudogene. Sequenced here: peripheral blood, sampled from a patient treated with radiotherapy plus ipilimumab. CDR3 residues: CASRFIQGLTYEQYF. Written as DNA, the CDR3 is TGTGCAAGTCGCTTCATACAGGGTCTCACCTACGAGCAGTACTTC.